This T cell receptor beta chain was profiled in a study of T cells expressing NK-cell markers. Study-level background: Sorted CD3+CD56+NKG2C+, CD3+CD56+NKG2C- and CD3+CD56-NKG2C+ T-cell subsets were beta-chain profiled. Seven of eight sequenced donors tested HCMV-seropositive; one tested seronegative.

There are 14 residues in the CDR3. Germline V lookup: CDR1 SSHAT, CDR2 FNYEAQ (reference sequence). TCRdb re-called the 5' RACE reads and gives one entry per CDR3 protein, without DNA. This listing includes more than 400,000 distinct CDR3 sequences. V and J are TRBV7-7 and TRBJ2-5; TCRdb calls TRBD2, which cannot be checked without DNA. The clonotype originates from a woman aged 18 to 75 in good health. Sequenced material: blood T cells: a sorted CD56 or NKG2C T cell subset, CD4+ or CD8+ T cells, or bulk PBMC T cells (not recorded which). CDR3 amino acids: CASSLTSGKETQYF.